This T cell receptor beta chain is from a study of blood T cell repertoires in COVID-19. Study-wide context: The cDNA or gDNA used as material had been derived from T cells, B-cell-depleted T cells, or PBMCs.

This clone has a handful of counts. V lost 0 bases and J lost 6, with 8 bases in between. Per germline, CDR1 ENHRY and CDR2 SYGVKD. The CDR3 spans 13 residues. Generated by immunoSEQ multiplex PCR, the TCRdb table keeps only in-frame clones and is missing some. The table includes a few hundred thousand clones, about 90% detected once. Symptom resolution, clearance, or two negative PCRs marked donors in Cohort 3 as recovered. The chain has TRBV10-3 and TRBJ1-2; tentatively, D is TRBD1 (6 bases). Sequenced material: PBMCs or T cells enriched from blood (not recorded which). This TCR was sampled from a woman under 40 who had recovered from COVID-19. In DNA, the CDR3 is TGTGCCATCAGTGAGTCGGCAGGGGATGGCTACACCTTC. This sequence encodes CAISESAGDGYTF.